This T cell receptor (beta chain) was identified in a study of cytomegalovirus exposure and HLA in healthy donors. Study findings and constraints: When a later analysis compared HLA-associated TCR beta chains with equally common others, the HLA-associated chains turned out to be more clonally expanded and to have lower generation probabilities.

The PCR used 60 Vbeta and 13 Jbeta primers. The repertoire was sequenced with immunoSEQ multiplex PCR; TCRdb's copy has only in-frame clones and lacks some. The table has 90,000 to 150,000 clones, around 77% seen once. This CDR3 has 14 amino acids. V was shortened by 4 bases and J by 3 bases, with 12 bases between the two germline ends. CDR1 and CDR2 (germline): SGHDN, FVKESK. This clone was counted between two and nine times. The target antigen is unknown. The chain carries TRBV14 and TRBJ1-1; D might be TRBD1 (5 bases). The material sequenced was PBMCs. The sequence was obtained from a human donor in good health. The CDR3 DNA reads as TGTGCCAGCAGCCGGCTGGGGGAGGACACTGAAGCTTTCTTT. It specifies CASSRLGEDTEAFF.